The clone carrying this TCR beta chain was seen repeatedly, ten times or more. Its specificity is unknown. TCRdb processed the 5' RACE reads anew with MiXCR; each CDR3 protein has one entry. This table holds 26,000 or so distinct CDR3 sequences, 13% found once. The ends were cut back, 2 bases at V and 5 bases at J, with 3 bases in the middle. Germline-derived CDR1 and CDR2 are MNHNY and SVGAGI (reference sequence). CDR3 length equals 12 residues. This specimen comes from a study of spatial heterogeneity in lung cancer. The overall study: Each unique TCR and UMI combination was seen more than ten times on average in raw reads. Overall study findings and caveats: In blood, ubiquitous expanded tumor TCRs appeared more at resection than follow-up.

Noted time point: sample taken at primary tumor resection. The study sequenced unsorted whole RNA from tumor, nontumor lung or frozen PBMC. The genes are TRBV6-6 and TRBJ1-4; D ambiguous. This sequence was found in a female donor with early-stage non-small cell lung cancer. Source: PBMCs, taken at surgery. The CDR3 nucleotides are TGTGCCAGCAGTTACACCAATGAAAAACTGTTTTTT. It codes for CASSYTNEKLFF.